These 10 T cell receptor beta chains originate from one sample sequenced in a study of OX40 agonist ivuxolimab in advanced cancers. The data were produced by immunoSEQ multiplex PCR, yet TCRdb's version contains in-frame clones alone and is incomplete. The sample has tens of thousands of clones, less than 85% seen once; the top ten hold around 0.84%. This specimen was CD4+ or CD8+ T cells sorted from blood, taken in a trial of the OX40 agonist ivuxolimab. Every receptor here comes from an adult with an advanced solid tumor such as melanoma, head and neck, liver or kidney cancer.

Regarding this clone: Germline and junction disagree at one end, which may indicate a read error. CDR3 residues: CASSLGEYQETQYF. The DNA of the CDR3 is TGTGCTAGCAGCTTGGGGGAGTACCAAGAGACCCAGTACTTC. The gene calls are TRBV7-7 and TRBJ2-5; D tentatively reads TRBD1 or TRBD2 (5 bases each). Germline assignment: CDR1 SSHAT and CDR2 FNYEAQ (reference sequence). This CDR3 region has 14 residues.

This chain links TRBV10-3 with TRBJ2-7, with TRBD1 matching 8 bases. CDR1 ENHRY and CDR2 SYGVKD come from the germline V gene. The CDR3 length is 13 residues. After removal of 6 bases from V and 2 bases from J, the junction contained 3 bases not matched to a gene. CDR3 nucleotides: TGTGCCATCAGCCAACAGGGGGCCTACGAGCAGTACTTC. As protein: CAISQQGAYEQYF.

The chain carries TRBV2 and TRBJ1-1; TRBD1 aligns across 7 bases. CDR1 is SNHLY, CDR2 FYNNEI, per germline. The CDR3 has 16 amino acids. Trimming removed 9 bases from V and 1 base from J; junction bases left unmatched: 14. The CDR3 sequence: CARRAILGGENTEAFF. The DNA for the CDR3 is TGTGCCAGGAGAGCGATTTTAGGGGGCGAGAACACTGAAGCTTTCTTT.

The chain employs TRBV7-8 and TRBJ1-5, with D possibly matching TRBD1 (5 bases). V was clipped by 1 base and J by 7 bases, with 14 bases between them. The CDR3 extends over 15 amino acids. Germline loops: CDR1 SGHVS, CDR2 FQNEAQ. The CDR3 region has the DNA TGTGCCAGCAGCTTAGATACAGGTTTTAGGCAGCCCCAGCATTTT. Protein product: CASSLDTGFRQPQHF.

This sequence joins TRBV9 and TRBJ1-2; possible D gene TRBD1, 5 bases. Trimming stripped 5 bases from V and 4 bases from J, with 9 bases between. The germline gives CDR1 SGDLS, CDR2 YYNGEE. The CDR3 has 12 amino acids. Here the CDR3 reads CASRRDSYGYTF. The CDR3 bases are TGTGCCAGCAGGCGTGACAGCTATGGCTACACCTTC.

V usage is TRBV5-1 and J usage is TRBJ1-5; D is possibly TRBD1 (5 bases). The CDR3 loop spans 14 amino acids. Germline V CDR1 and CDR2: SGHRS, YFSETQ. V was trimmed by 0 bases and J by 6 bases, leaving 10 bases between them. CDR3 residues: CASSLGQGGQPQHF. CDR3 DNA: TGCGCCAGCAGCTTGGGGCAGGGAGGTCAGCCCCAGCATTTT. Drawing the rest from reference TRBV5-1 and TRBJ1-5, the complete variable domain is KAGVTQTPRYLIKTRGQQVTLSCSPISGHRSVSWYQQTPGQGLQFLFEYFSETQRNKGNFPGRFSGRQFSNSRSEMNVSTLELGDSALYLCASSLGQGGQPQHFGDGTRLSIL.

The chain joins TRBV6-5 to TRBJ1-1; D may be TRBD1 (5 bases). Trimming removed 0 bases at V and 1 base at J, with 9 bases between. The CDR3 has 15 amino acids. The V gene's germline CDR1 is MNHEY and CDR2 SVGAGI. CDR3: CASSYSRGANTEAFF. CDR3 in DNA: TGTGCCAGCAGTTACTCAAGGGGCGCGAACACTGAAGCTTTCTTT.

This chain connects TRBV7-2 to TRBJ1-4; D unclear. The V gene lost 5 bases and the J gene lost 8 bases, with 9 bases spanning the gap. This CDR3 comprises 12 residues. Germline V lookup: CDR1 SGHTA, CDR2 FQGNSA. This chain's CDR3 is CASSHGREKLFF. The CDR3 region has the DNA TGTGCCAGCAGCCACGGCAGAGAAAAACTGTTTTTT.

The chain uses TRBV15 and TRBJ1-1, with D tentatively TRBD1 (5 bases). Germline-derived CDR1 and CDR2 are LNHNV and YYDKDF (reference sequence). The CDR3 contains 17 residues. Trimming shortened V by 0 bases and J by 2 bases, and 16 bases separated the two germline ends. DNA for the CDR3: TGTGCCACCAGCAGAGAGATCTTGGGGGAGAGAAACACTGAAGCTTTCTTT. Its translation: CATSREILGERNTEAFF. Full variable domain (missing parts from reference TRBV15 and TRBJ1-1): DAMVIQNPRYQVTQFGKPVTLSCSQTLNHNVMYWYQQKSSQAPKLLFHYYDKDFNNEADTPDNFQSRRPNTSFCFLDIRSPGLGDTAMYLCATSREILGERNTEAFFGQGTRLTVV.

The V gene is TRBV27, the J gene TRBJ1-2, with a tentative D call TRBD1 (6 bases). From germline, CDR1 is MNHEY and CDR2 SMNVEV (reference sequence). Trimming removed 5 bases from V and 2 bases from J, with 9 bases in between. CDR3 length: 13 amino acids. Written as DNA, the CDR3 is TGTGCCAGCAGTCCCAGGGGCAACTATGGCTACACCTTC. Translating it yields CASSPRGNYGYTF.